Shown below are 19 T cell receptor beta chains from a single sample sequenced in a study of technical replicates of blood from several donors. Clones were read by immunoSEQ multiplex PCR, and TCRdb kept only the in-frame ones, dropping some. The sample consists of fewer than 90,000 clones, approximately 94% of them appearing once. The source material was T cells isolated from PBMCs. The source of these receptors is a human donor in good health.

This clone was found once. The chain combines TRBV9 with TRBJ1-5; D is perhaps TRBD1 (6 bases). CDR1 is SGDLS and CDR2 is YYNGEE in the germline V gene. This CDR3 spans 15 amino acids. V was clipped by 2 bases and J by 3 bases, with 12 bases between them. CDR3: CASSVSGTPNQPQHF. The DNA for the CDR3 is TGTGCCAGCAGCGTCTCCGGGACACCCAATCAGCCCCAGCATTTT.

The chain has TRBV9 and TRBJ1-3, with 10 bases aligning to TRBD1. The length of the CDR3 is 15 residues. Germline CDR1 reads SGDLS; CDR2 reads YYNGEE. The V and J ends lost 2 bases and 4 bases, in that order; junction bases with no gene match: 3. The CDR3 DNA reads as TGTGCCAGCAGCGTTTCGGGACAGGGGGGAAACACCATATATTTT. It specifies CASSVSGQGGNTIYF.

This chain uses TRBV6-1 with TRBJ1-1, with D possibly matching TRBD1 (6 bases). The CDR3 contains 14 residues. CDR1 is MNHNS, CDR2 SASEGT, per germline. V dropped 6 bases and J dropped 0 bases, with 11 bases sitting between them. The CDR3 DNA is TGTGCCAGCAGGGAAACAGGGATGAACACTGAAGCTTTCTTT. Protein: CASRETGMNTEAFF.

The CDR3 sequence: CASSVGEGNQPQHF. In DNA, the CDR3 is TGTGCCAGCAGCGTAGGTGAGGGCAATCAGCCCCAGCATTTT. The V gene is TRBV9, the J gene TRBJ1-5, with D hard to call. V lost 0 bases and J lost 2, with 6 bases in between. CDR3 length: 14 residues. The germline V gene has CDR1 SGDLS and CDR2 YYNGEE.

The rearrangement uses TRBV7-2 and TRBJ1-3, with D tentatively TRBD1 (5 bases). Germline CDR1 and CDR2: SGHTA and FQGNSA. V lost 1 base to trimming and J lost 2 bases, with 9 bases between them. The CDR3 has 15 amino acids. The CDR3 sequence: CASSLGGRAGNTIYF. CDR3 DNA sequence: TGTGCCAGCAGCTTAGGTGGCAGGGCTGGAAACACCATATATTTT.

This chain joins TRBV7-9 and TRBJ2-3; 9 bases align to TRBD1. Trimming at V came to 4 bases and at J to 1 base, leaving 9 bases not matched to a gene. The CDR3 contains 17 residues. CDR1 is SEHNR, CDR2 FQNEAQ, per germline (reference sequence). DNA for the CDR3: TGTGCCAGCAGCTCACAGGACAGGGGATGGGGCACAGATACGCAGTATTTT. It encodes CASSSQDRGWGTDTQYF.

The chain carries TRBV18 and TRBJ1-1, with D hard to call. This CDR3 comprises 16 residues. CDR1 KGHSH and CDR2 LQKENI come from the germline V gene. Deletions cut 4 bases from V and 4 bases from J, with 19 bases between. CDR3 loop: CASSLQERLVGTEAFF. In nucleotides, the CDR3 is TGTGCCAGCTCACTACAAGAGCGGTTGGTTGGCACTGAAGCTTTCTTT.

The chain joins TRBV5-1 to TRBJ2-3; D not resolved. The germline CDR1 and CDR2 sequences are SGHRS and YFSETQ. The CDR3 covers 13 residues. Trimming took off 0 bases at V and 5 bases at J, with 7 bases between the two ends. The CDR3 is CASSLDIVDTQYF. CDR3 coding DNA: TGCGCCAGCAGCTTGGATATCGTAGATACGCAGTATTTT. Drawing the rest from reference TRBV5-1 and TRBJ2-3, the complete variable domain is KAGVTQTPRYLIKTRGQQVTLSCSPISGHRSVSWYQQTPGQGLQFLFEYFSETQRNKGNFPGRFSGRQFSNSRSEMNVSTLELGDSALYLCASSLDIVDTQYFGPGTRLTVL.

The chain uses TRBV19 and TRBJ1-1, with 9 bases that match TRBD1. The CDR3 spans 13 residues. V dropped 4 bases and J dropped 11; count of bases not matched to a gene: 8. Germline V lookup: CDR1 LNHDA, CDR2 SQIVND (reference sequence). The CDR3 DNA reads as TGTGCCAGTAGTACCAGACAGGGGGATGAGGCTTTCTTT. This encodes CASSTRQGDEAFF.

The chain carries TRBV15 and TRBJ2-3; 7 nucleotides line up with TRBD2. Germline lookup yields CDR1 LNHNV and CDR2 YYDKDF (reference sequence). The CDR3 totals 16 residues. J lost 5 bases, V lost 0 bases, and 8 bases had no gene match. In DNA, the CDR3 is TGTGCCACCAGCAGAGATTACCGGGACTACCAAGATACGCAGTATTTT. Protein product: CATSRDYRDYQDTQYF.

V is TRBV30 and J is TRBJ1-6; no firm D call. CDR3 length equals 11 residues. Germline lookup yields CDR1 GTSNPN and CDR2 SVGIG (reference sequence). V was trimmed by 4 bases and J by 5 bases, leaving 3 bases between them. CDR3 DNA: TGTGCCTGGACAGATAATTCACCCCTCCACTTT. It specifies CAWTDNSPLHF.

This clone was recorded once. The chain links TRBV25-1 to TRBJ1-4; D remains unclear. CDR3 length: 15 amino acids. The germline V and J ends were trimmed by 5 bases and 7 bases, with 17 bases remaining between them. The germline gives CDR1 MGHDK, CDR2 SYGVNS. The CDR3 bases are TGTGCCAGCAGTCGGTTCAGTAGGGCGGGTGAAAAACTGTTTTTT. It translates to CASSRFSRAGEKLFF.

The chain uses TRBV28 and TRBJ1-5, with 9 nucleotides matching TRBD1. Unmatched junction bases numbered 11, after V lost 1 base and J lost 1 base. The CDR3 is 19 amino acids. CDR1 and CDR2 from the germline V gene are MDHEN and SYDVKM. The CDR3 bases are TGTGCCAGCAGTTTATTCCTTCGGGACAGGGAGCTAAGCAATCAGCCCCAGCATTTT. Translated, it gives CASSLFLRDRELSNQPQHF.

The chain employs TRBV30 and TRBJ1-5; D gene ambiguous. Germline CDR1 is GTSNPN and CDR2 is SVGIG (reference sequence). V was shortened by 1 base and J by 2 bases, with 6 bases between the two germline ends. This CDR3 spans 13 amino acids. CDR3 in amino acids: CAWSARGNQPQHF. DNA of the CDR3: TGTGCCTGGAGTGCCCGTGGCAATCAGCCCCAGCATTTT. The full variable domain, with the rest looked up from reference TRBV30 and TRBJ1-5, is SQTIHQWPATLVQPVGSPLSLECTVEGTSNPNLYWYRQAAGRGLQLLFYSVGIGQISSEVPQNLSASRPQDRQFILSSKKLLLSDSGFYLCAWSARGNQPQHFGDGTRLSIL.

V gene TRBV6-5 combines with J gene TRBJ2-2; TRBD1 agrees at 9 bases. CDR1 is MNHEY, CDR2 SVGAGI, per germline. CDR3 length equals 15 residues. V gave up 5 bases and J gave up 6 bases; unmatched junction bases: 7. CDR3 DNA: TGTGCCAGCAGTGACTTAGGGACAGGGCCCGGGGAGCTGTTTTTT. Residues: CASSDLGTGPGELFF.

The chain links TRBV25-1 to TRBJ1-4; D unresolved. Germline-derived CDR1 and CDR2 are MGHDK and SYGVNS. CDR3 length: 16 amino acids. Trimming left V 4 bases short and J 5 bases short, with 17 bases between. CDR3 in amino acids: CASSVSRTDENEKLFF. DNA for the CDR3: TGTGCCAGCAGTGTCTCGAGGACTGACGAGAATGAAAAACTGTTTTTT.

The J gene is TRBJ2-7, the V gene TRBV7-9; TRBD2 matches 13 bases. CDR1 SEHNR and CDR2 FQNEAQ come from the germline V gene (reference sequence). The trim removed 3 bases at V and 1 base at J, leaving 6 bases unmatched. The CDR3 has 17 residues. This chain's CDR3 is CASSFLLAGGPSYEQYF. The CDR3 bases are TGTGCCAGCAGCTTTTTACTAGCGGGAGGGCCATCCTACGAGCAGTACTTC.

The V call is TRBV27, the J call TRBJ2-3; D might be TRBD2 (5 bases). Trimming removed 6 bases at V and 1 base at J, with 8 bases between. CDR3 size: 13 residues. Per germline, CDR1 MNHEY and CDR2 SMNVEV (reference sequence). The CDR3 is CASREEGTDTQYF. CDR3 bases: TGTGCCAGCAGGGAGGAGGGCACAGATACGCAGTATTTT.

Concerning this clone: The sample carries other DNA sequences with the same CDR3. The genes are TRBV5-1 and TRBJ2-5; 10 nucleotides agree with TRBD2. Germline CDR1 and CDR2: SGHRS and YFSETQ. With V trimmed by 2 bases and J by 4 bases, 5 bases remained unmatched. The CDR3 runs 15 residues. The CDR3 region has the DNA TGCGCCAGCAGCTTTCCGACTAGCGGGCCAGAGACCCAGTACTTC. Its protein product is CASSFPTSGPETQYF.